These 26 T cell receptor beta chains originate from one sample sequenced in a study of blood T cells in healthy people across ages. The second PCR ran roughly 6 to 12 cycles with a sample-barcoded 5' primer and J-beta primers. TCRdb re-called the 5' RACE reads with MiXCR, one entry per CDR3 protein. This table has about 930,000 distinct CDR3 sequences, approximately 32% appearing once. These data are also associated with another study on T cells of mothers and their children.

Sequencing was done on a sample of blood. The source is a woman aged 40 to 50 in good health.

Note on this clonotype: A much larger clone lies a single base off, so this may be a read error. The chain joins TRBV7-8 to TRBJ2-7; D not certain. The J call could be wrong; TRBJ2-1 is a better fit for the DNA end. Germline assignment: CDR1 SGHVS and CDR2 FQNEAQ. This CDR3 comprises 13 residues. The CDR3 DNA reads TGTGCCAGTCTGAGCTGGAGCTCCTACGAGCAGTTCTTC. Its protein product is CASLSWSSYEQFF.

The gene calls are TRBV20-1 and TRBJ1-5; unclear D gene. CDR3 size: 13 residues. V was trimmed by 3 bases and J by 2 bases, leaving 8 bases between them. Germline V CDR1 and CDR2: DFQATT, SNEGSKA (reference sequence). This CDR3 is CSASKFRNQPQHF. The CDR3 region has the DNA TGCAGTGCTAGTAAATTCCGCAATCAGCCCCAGCATTTT.

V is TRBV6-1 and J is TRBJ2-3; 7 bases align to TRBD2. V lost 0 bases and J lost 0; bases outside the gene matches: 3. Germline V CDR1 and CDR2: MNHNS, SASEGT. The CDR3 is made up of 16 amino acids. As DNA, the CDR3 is TGTGCCAGCAGTGAAGCGCGGGGGTCAAGCACAGATACGCAGTATTTT. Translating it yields CASSEARGSSTDTQYF.

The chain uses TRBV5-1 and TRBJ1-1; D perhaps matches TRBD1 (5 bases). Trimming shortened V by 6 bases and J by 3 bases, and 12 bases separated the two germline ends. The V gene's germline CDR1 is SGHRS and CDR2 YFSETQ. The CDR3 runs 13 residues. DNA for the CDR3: TGCGCCAGCACCGGGGGTGGGCACACTGAAGCTTTCTTT. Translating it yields CASTGGGHTEAFF.

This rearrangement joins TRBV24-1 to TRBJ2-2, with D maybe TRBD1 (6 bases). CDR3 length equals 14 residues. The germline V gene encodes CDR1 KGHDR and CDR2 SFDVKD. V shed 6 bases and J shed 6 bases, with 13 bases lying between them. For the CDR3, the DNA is TGTGCCACCAGTTCAACAGGGCGGCCCGGGGAGCTGTTTTTT. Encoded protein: CATSSTGRPGELFF.

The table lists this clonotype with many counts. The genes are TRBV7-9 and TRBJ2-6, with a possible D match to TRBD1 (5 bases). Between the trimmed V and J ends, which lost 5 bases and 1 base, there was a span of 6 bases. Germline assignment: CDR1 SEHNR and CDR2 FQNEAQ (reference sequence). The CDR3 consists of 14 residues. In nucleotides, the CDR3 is TGTGCCAGCAGCCCAGGGTCTGGGGCCAACGTCCTGACTTTC. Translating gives CASSPGSGANVLTF. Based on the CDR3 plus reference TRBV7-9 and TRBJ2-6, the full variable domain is DTGVSQNPRHKITKRGQNVTFRCDPISEHNRLYWYRQTLGQGPEFLTYFQNEAQLEKSRLLSDRFSAERPKGSFSTLEIQRTEQGDSAMYLCASSPGSGANVLTFGAGSRLTVL.

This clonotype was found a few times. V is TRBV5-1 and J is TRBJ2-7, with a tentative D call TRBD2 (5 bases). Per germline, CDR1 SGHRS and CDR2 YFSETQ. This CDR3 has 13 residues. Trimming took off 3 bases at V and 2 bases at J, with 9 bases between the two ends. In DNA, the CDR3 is TGCGCCAGCAGCTCGGAGGAAACCTACGAGCAGTACTTC. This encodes CASSSEETYEQYF. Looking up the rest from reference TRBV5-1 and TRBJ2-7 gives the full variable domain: KAGVTQTPRYLIKTRGQQVTLSCSPISGHRSVSWYQQTPGQGLQFLFEYFSETQRNKGNFPGRFSGRQFSNSRSEMNVSTLELGDSALYLCASSSEETYEQYFGPGTRLTVT.

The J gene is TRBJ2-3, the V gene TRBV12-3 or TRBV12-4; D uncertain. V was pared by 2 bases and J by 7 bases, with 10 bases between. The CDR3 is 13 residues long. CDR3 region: CASSLKAAYTQYF. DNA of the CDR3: TGTGCCAGCAGTTTAAAGGCCGCCTATACGCAGTATTTT.

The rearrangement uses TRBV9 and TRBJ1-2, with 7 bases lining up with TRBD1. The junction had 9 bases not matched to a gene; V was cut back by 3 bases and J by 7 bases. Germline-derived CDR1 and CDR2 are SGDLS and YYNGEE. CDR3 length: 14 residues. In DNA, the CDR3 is TGTGCCAGCAGCGCTTCGCCATCAGGGGGTGGCTACACCTTC. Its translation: CASSASPSGGGYTF.

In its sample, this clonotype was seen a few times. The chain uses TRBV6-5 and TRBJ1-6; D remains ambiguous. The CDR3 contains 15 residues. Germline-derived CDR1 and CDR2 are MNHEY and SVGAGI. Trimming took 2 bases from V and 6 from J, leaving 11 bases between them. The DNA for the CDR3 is TGTGCCAGCAGTTACCAGGATCAACTTAATTCACCCCTCCACTTT. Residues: CASSYQDQLNSPLHF.

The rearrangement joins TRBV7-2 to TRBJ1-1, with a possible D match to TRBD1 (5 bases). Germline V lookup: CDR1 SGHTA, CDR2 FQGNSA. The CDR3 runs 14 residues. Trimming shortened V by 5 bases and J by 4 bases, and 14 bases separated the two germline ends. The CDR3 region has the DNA TGTGCCAGCAGCGTCGTCACAGGTCGCACTGAAGCTTTCTTT. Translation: CASSVVTGRTEAFF. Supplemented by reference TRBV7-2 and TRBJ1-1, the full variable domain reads GAGVSQSPSNKVTEKGKDVELRCDPISGHTALYWYRQSLGQGLEFLIYFQGNSAPDKSGLPSDRFSAERTGGSVSTLTIQRTQQEDSAVYLCASSVVTGRTEAFFGQGTRLTVV.

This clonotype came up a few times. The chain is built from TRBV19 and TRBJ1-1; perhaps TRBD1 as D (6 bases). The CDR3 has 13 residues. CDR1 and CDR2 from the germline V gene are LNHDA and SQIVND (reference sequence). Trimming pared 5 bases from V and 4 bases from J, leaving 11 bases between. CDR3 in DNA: TGTGCCAGTAGTCGAAGGGGGGTCACTGAAGCTTTCTTT. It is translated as CASSRRGVTEAFF.

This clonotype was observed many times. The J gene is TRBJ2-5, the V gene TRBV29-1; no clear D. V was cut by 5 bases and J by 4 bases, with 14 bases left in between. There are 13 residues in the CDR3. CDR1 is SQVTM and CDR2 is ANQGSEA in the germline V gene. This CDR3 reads CSVLSWSGETQYF. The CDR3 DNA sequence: TGCAGCGTTCTTTCGTGGAGTGGAGAGACCCAGTACTTC.

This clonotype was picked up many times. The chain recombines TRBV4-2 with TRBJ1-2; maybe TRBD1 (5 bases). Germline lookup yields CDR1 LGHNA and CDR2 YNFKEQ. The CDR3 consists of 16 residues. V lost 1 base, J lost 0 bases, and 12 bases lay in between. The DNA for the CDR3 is TGTGCCAGCAGCCAAGTTAAGGGGTTAGCTAACTATGGCTACACCTTC. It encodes CASSQVKGLANYGYTF.

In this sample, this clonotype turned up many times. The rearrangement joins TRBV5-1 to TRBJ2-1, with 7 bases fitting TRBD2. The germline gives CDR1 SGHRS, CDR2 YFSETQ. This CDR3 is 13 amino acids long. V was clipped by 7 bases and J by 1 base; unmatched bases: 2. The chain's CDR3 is CASRTSSYNEQFF. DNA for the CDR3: TGCGCCAGCCGGACTAGTTCCTACAATGAGCAGTTCTTC.

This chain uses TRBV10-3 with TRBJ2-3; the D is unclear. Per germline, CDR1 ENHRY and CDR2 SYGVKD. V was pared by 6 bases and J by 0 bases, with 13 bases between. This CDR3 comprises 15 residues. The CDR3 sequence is CAIRSSSRSTDTQYF. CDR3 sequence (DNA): TGTGCCATCAGATCAAGTTCGCGTAGCACAGATACGCAGTATTTT.

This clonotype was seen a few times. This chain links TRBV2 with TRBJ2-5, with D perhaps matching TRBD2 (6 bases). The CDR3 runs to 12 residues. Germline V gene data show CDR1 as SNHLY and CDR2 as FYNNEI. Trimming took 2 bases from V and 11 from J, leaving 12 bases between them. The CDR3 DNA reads TGTGCCAGCAGTGAAACCGGGGGTGAGCAGTACTTC. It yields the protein CASSETGGEQYF.

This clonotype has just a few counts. The CDR3, as DNA: TGTGCCAGCAGCTCATGGGAGGGCAATGAGCAGTTCTTC. It codes for CASSSWEGNEQFF. The chain joins TRBV11-2 to TRBJ2-1, with TRBD2 identical over 7 bases. V dropped 4 bases and J dropped 6; count of bases not matched to a gene: 3. Germline assignment: CDR1 SGHAT and CDR2 FQNNGV. CDR3 length: 13 amino acids.

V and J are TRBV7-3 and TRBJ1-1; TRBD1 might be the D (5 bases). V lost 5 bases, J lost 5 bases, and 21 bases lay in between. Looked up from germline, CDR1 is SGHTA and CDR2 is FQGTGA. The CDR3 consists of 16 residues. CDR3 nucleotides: TGTGCCAGCAGCCCAGAGCCCGGGCCAAGGGGTACTGAAGCTTTCTTT. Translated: CASSPEPGPRGTEAFF.

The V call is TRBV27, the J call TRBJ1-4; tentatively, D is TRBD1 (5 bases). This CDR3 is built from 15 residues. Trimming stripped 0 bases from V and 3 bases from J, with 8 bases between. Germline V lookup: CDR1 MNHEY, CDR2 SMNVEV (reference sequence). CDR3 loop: CASSLSGQPNEKLFF. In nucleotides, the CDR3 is TGTGCCAGCAGTTTATCGGGGCAGCCTAATGAAAAACTGTTTTTT.

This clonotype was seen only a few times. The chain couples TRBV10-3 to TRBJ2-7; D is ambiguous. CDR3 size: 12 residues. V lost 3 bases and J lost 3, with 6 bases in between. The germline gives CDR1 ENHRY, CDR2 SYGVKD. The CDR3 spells CAISDKNYEQYF. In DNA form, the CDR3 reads TGTGCCATCAGTGATAAGAACTACGAGCAGTACTTC.

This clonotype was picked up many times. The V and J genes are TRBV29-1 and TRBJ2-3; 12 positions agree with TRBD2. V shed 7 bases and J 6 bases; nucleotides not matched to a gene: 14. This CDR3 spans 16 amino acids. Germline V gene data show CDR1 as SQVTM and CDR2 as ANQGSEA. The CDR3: CSGASPSGGAYDTQYF. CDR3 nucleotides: TGCAGCGGTGCCTCACCTAGCGGGGGGGCGTATGATACGCAGTATTTT.

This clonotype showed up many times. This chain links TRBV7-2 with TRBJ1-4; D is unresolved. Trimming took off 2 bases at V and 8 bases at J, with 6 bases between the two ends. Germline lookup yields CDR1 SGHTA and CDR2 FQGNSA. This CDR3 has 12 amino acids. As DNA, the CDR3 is TGTGCCAGCAGCTTACGGGGAGAAAAACTGTTTTTT. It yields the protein CASSLRGEKLFF.

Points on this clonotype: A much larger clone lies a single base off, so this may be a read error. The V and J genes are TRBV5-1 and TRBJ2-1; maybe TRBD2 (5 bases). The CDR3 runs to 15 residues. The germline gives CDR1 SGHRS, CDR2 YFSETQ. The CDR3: CASSLASSSCNEQFF. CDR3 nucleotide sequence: TGCGCCAGCAGTTTAGCGTCGAGCTCCTGCAATGAGCAGTTCTTC.

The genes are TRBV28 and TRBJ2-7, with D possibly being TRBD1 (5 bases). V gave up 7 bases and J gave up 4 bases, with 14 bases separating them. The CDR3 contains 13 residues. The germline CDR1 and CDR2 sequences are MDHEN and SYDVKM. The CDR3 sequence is CASTNRPEYEQYF. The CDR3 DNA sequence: TGTGCCAGCACAAACAGGCCGGAGTACGAGCAGTACTTC. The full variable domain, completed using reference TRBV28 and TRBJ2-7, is DVKVTQSSRYLVKRTGEKVFLECVQDMDHENMFWYRQDPGLGLRLIYFSYDVKMKEKGDIPEGYSVSREKKERFSLILESASTNQTSMYLCASTNRPEYEQYFGPGTRLTVT.

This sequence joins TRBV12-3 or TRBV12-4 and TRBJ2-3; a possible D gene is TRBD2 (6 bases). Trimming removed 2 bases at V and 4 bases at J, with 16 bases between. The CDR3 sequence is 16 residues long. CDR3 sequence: CASSLMWRAGSDTQYF. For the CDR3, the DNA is TGTGCCAGCAGTTTAATGTGGAGAGCGGGCTCAGATACGCAGTATTTT.